The following is a T cell receptor beta chain sequence with its context. This entry comes from a study of cytomegalovirus exposure and HLA in healthy donors. The CDR3 consists of 15 residues. Germline assignment: CDR1 SGHRS and CDR2 YFSETQ. Losses at the gene ends were 4 bases for V and 4 bases for J; bases not matched to a gene: 3. 60 Vbeta and 13 Jbeta primers were used in PCR. TCRdb's table, derived via immunoSEQ multiplex PCR, lists solely in-frame clones and lacks some. There are 180,000 or so clones in the sample; around four fifths occur only once, and 6.5% lies in the top ten. Sequenced material: PBMCs. The chain links TRBV5-1 to TRBJ1-5, with 12 bases lining up with TRBD1. This sequence originates from a woman aged 45-65 years in good health and CMV-seropositive. Written as DNA, the CDR3 is TGCGCCAGCAGCCCGGGACAGGGGGCGAATCAGCCCCAGCATTTT. Protein sequence: CASSPGQGANQPQHF.